One sample yielded the 25 T cell receptor beta chains listed below, sequenced in a study of blood T cell repertoires in COVID-19. Data came from immunoSEQ multiplex PCR; TCRdb stores just in-frame clones and leaves some out. Seen here are about 230,000 clones, 65% to 90% observed once, and the top ten hold 7.4%. Specimen: peripheral blood. These receptors were taken from a woman in her fifties or sixties with acute or convalescent COVID-19.

This chain joins TRBV7-9 and TRBJ2-7; D possibly corresponds to TRBD1 (5 bases). Trimming took off 10 bases at V and 0 bases at J, with 10 bases between the two ends. Germline CDR1 reads SEHNR; CDR2 reads FQNEAQ (reference sequence). The CDR3 contains 12 residues. Written as DNA, the CDR3 is TGTGCCACAGGCGACAGCTCCTACGAGCAGTACTTC. Its translation is CATGDSSYEQYF.

The chain uses TRBV5-3 and TRBJ1-6; D is unclear. TRBV5-3 is marked as an open reading frame, function uncertain. This CDR3 comprises 12 residues. V dropped 1 base and J dropped 8 bases, with 4 bases sitting between them. The CDR3 DNA reads TGTGCCAGAAGCTTGCAGTATTCACCCCTCCACTTT. This codes for CARSLQYSPLHF.

This clone appeared a single time. This chain uses TRBV6-4 with TRBJ1-5; D might be TRBD1 (6 bases). Germline V gene data show CDR1 as MRHNA and CDR2 as SNTAGT. Between the trimmed V and J ends, which lost 0 bases and 3 bases, there was a span of 15 bases. This CDR3 is built from 17 residues. CDR3 residues: CASSDSVDRRNNQPQHF. CDR3 nucleotide sequence: TGTGCCAGCAGTGACTCGGTGGACAGAAGGAACAATCAGCCCCAGCATTTT.

This chain links TRBV7-2 with TRBJ2-3; perhaps TRBD2 as D (6 bases). Germline CDR1 reads SGHTA; CDR2 reads FQGNSA. V dropped 7 bases and J dropped 3 bases, with 8 bases sitting between them. This CDR3 is 12 amino acids long. CDR3: CASMRGTDTQYF. In DNA form, the CDR3 reads TGTGCCAGCATGCGGGGAACAGATACGCAGTATTTT.

J is TRBJ1-2 and V is TRBV7-2; D not certain. The V gene lost 8 bases and the J gene lost 6 bases, with 19 bases spanning the gap. Per germline, CDR1 SGHTA and CDR2 FQGNSA. CDR3 length: 14 residues. The CDR3 nucleotides are TGTGCCAGCGCCCTTTACGAGGGAGCCCATGGCTACACCTTC. Translating it yields CASALYEGAHGYTF.

The J gene is TRBJ2-7, the V gene TRBV7-9; D perhaps matches TRBD2 (6 bases). V dropped 1 base and J dropped 7 bases, with 11 bases sitting between them. The CDR3 contains 13 residues. Germline CDR1 reads SEHNR; CDR2 reads FQNEAQ (reference sequence). The CDR3 spells CASSLEAGREQYF. In nucleotides, the CDR3 is TGTGCCAGCAGCTTAGAAGCGGGCAGGGAGCAGTACTTC.

This clone was recorded a few times. V usage is TRBV9 and J usage is TRBJ1-3; D may be TRBD1 (5 bases). The CDR3 contains 16 residues. The V gene's germline CDR1 is SGDLS and CDR2 YYNGEE. V was clipped by 0 bases and J by 0 bases, with 10 bases between them. In nucleotides, the CDR3 is TGTGCCAGCAGCGTAGGGGGCTTAAACTCTGGAAACACCATATATTTT. Its translation is CASSVGGLNSGNTIYF.

This clone was seen once. V and J are TRBV28 and TRBJ2-1; 9 bases are a match to TRBD2. Germline assignment: CDR1 MDHEN and CDR2 SYDVKM. This CDR3 comprises 16 residues. V shed 4 bases and J 2 bases; nucleotides not matched to a gene: 6. As DNA, the CDR3 is TGTGCCAGCAGTTCCTCTAGCGGGGTCGCCTACAATGAGCAGTTCTTC. Its translation is CASSSSSGVAYNEQFF. The complete variable domain, with remaining parts taken from reference TRBV28 and TRBJ2-1, reads DVKVTQSSRYLVKRTGEKVFLECVQDMDHENMFWYRQDPGLGLRLIYFSYDVKMKEKGDIPEGYSVSREKKERFSLILESASTNQTSMYLCASSSSSGVAYNEQFFGPGTRLTVL.

On this clone itself: The sample contains more than one DNA sequence encoding this CDR3. The chain links TRBV6-5 to TRBJ2-1; D is uncertain. Germline V gene sequence: CDR1 MNHEY, CDR2 SVGAGI. The CDR3 runs 13 residues. With 2 bases removed from V and 7 bases from J, the gap between germline ends came to 9 bases. The CDR3, as DNA: TGTGCCAGCAGTTACCCAGGCAGAAATGAGCAGTTCTTC. It encodes CASSYPGRNEQFF.

This clone was seen a handful of times. The J gene is TRBJ1-1, the V gene TRBV30; 12 bases agree with TRBD1. V was pared by 6 bases and J by 7 bases, with 6 bases of the junction left unmatched. CDR1 and CDR2 (germline): GTSNPN, SVGIG (reference sequence). This CDR3 has 13 residues. In DNA form, the CDR3 reads TGTGCCTGCCCGGGACAGGGGGCGATTGAAGCTTTCTTT. Its protein product is CACPGQGAIEAFF.

V and J are TRBV7-6 and TRBJ2-1, with 13 bases identical to TRBD2. The germline gives CDR1 SGHVS, CDR2 FNYEAQ. After removal of 5 bases from V and 7 bases from J, the junction contained 5 bases not matched to a gene. The CDR3 extends over 15 amino acids. The CDR3 nucleotides are TGTGCCAGCAGCCTGGGACTAGCGGGAACTAATGAGCAGTTCTTC. This gives the protein CASSLGLAGTNEQFF.

V and J are TRBV7-2 and TRBJ1-2, with D possibly TRBD1 on 6 matching bases. The CDR3 runs to 13 residues. With 5 bases removed from V and 5 bases from J, the gap between germline ends came to 12 bases. The germline gives CDR1 SGHTA, CDR2 FQGNSA. This chain's CDR3 is CASSPGTPYGYTF. The CDR3 DNA reads TGTGCCAGCAGCCCCGGGACACCTTATGGCTACACCTTC.

V usage is TRBV19 and J usage is TRBJ1-2; 9 bases match TRBD1. Germline V lookup: CDR1 LNHDA, CDR2 SQIVND (reference sequence). The CDR3 is 15 amino acids. V was pared by 6 bases and J by 7 bases, with 12 bases of the junction left unmatched. This CDR3 is CASSLRDREFGGYTF. CDR3 nucleotide sequence: TGTGCCAGTAGCCTCCGGGACAGGGAGTTCGGTGGCTACACCTTC.

The table lists this clone with a few counts. The chain has TRBV29-1 and TRBJ2-7; 10 bases line up with TRBD1. Germline V gene sequence: CDR1 SQVTM, CDR2 ANQGSEA. The CDR3 consists of 13 residues. J gave up 3 bases and V 4 bases, and 3 bases lay outside the gene matches. CDR3 in DNA: TGCAGCGTTGGACAGGGGGCCAACTACGAGCAGTACTTC. Translated: CSVGQGANYEQYF.

This chain uses TRBV28 with TRBJ1-2, with D perhaps matching TRBD1 (6 bases). Germline assignment: CDR1 MDHEN and CDR2 SYDVKM. The V end lost 3 bases, the J end lost 5 bases, and 10 bases lay between the germline ends. The CDR3 totals 13 residues. CDR3 residues: CASSFGQGYGYTF. CDR3 DNA: TGTGCCAGCAGTTTCGGGCAGGGGTATGGCTACACCTTC.

The J gene is TRBJ2-3, the V gene TRBV7-2; D remains unclear. This CDR3 is 16 amino acids long. Trimming took 1 base from V and 4 from J, leaving 15 bases between them. Germline lookup yields CDR1 SGHTA and CDR2 FQGNSA. For the CDR3, the DNA is TGTGCCAGCAGCTTAGTTTTTTCGGTTTCGGCAGATACGCAGTATTTT. Translating it yields CASSLVFSVSADTQYF.

A remark on this clone: Different DNA sequences within this sample yield the same CDR3. The chain couples TRBV5-6 to TRBJ2-2, with 7 bases lining up with TRBD2. Germline V lookup: CDR1 SGHDT, CDR2 YYEEEE. V lost 4 bases to trimming and J lost 0 bases; unmatched junction nucleotides: 3. The CDR3 runs to 15 residues. The CDR3 nucleotides read TGTGCCAGCAGCCTCGGGGGGACGAACACCGGGGAGCTGTTTTTT. It encodes CASSLGGTNTGELFF.

The V gene is TRBV5-1, the J gene TRBJ2-2, with 9 positions matching TRBD1. With V trimmed by 4 bases and J by 7 bases, 11 bases remained unmatched. Per germline, CDR1 SGHRS and CDR2 YFSETQ. CDR3 size: 16 residues. CDR3 sequence: CASSPPGQGVSGELFF. CDR3 in DNA: TGCGCCAGCAGCCCACCGGGACAGGGTGTGAGCGGGGAGCTGTTTTTT.

The chain has TRBV6-5 and TRBJ1-4, with D perhaps matching TRBD1 (5 bases). V lost 5 bases, J lost 8 bases, and 15 bases lay in between. The CDR3 is 14 amino acids. In germline, CDR1 is MNHEY, CDR2 SVGAGI. Here the CDR3 reads CASSPRGGGEKLFF. DNA of the CDR3: TGTGCCAGCAGTCCTAGGGGCGGCGGCGAAAAACTGTTTTTT.

The chain is built from TRBV5-6 and TRBJ2-7, with 7 bases identical to TRBD1. This CDR3 comprises 14 residues. Germline lookup yields CDR1 SGHDT and CDR2 YYEEEE. The V segment lost 2 bases and the J segment 5 bases; nucleotides outside the gene matches: 7. CDR3 DNA sequence: TGTGCCAGCAGCTTAACCGACAGGGACCACGAGCAGTACTTC. This codes for CASSLTDRDHEQYF.

In DNA form, the CDR3 reads TGTGCCACTAAGTCGACAGTCAACACTGAAGCTTTCTTT. It yields the protein CATKSTVNTEAFF. The V gene is TRBV28, the J gene TRBJ1-1, with a possible D match to TRBD1 (5 bases). Germline V gives CDR1 MDHEN, CDR2 SYDVKM. This CDR3 comprises 13 residues. V dropped 10 bases and J dropped 2 bases, with 14 bases sitting between them.

The chain uses TRBV28 and TRBJ2-7, with 12 bases identical to TRBD2. CDR3 length: 15 residues. Germline V lookup: CDR1 MDHEN, CDR2 SYDVKM. With V trimmed by 4 bases and J by 7 bases, 8 bases remained unmatched. For the CDR3, the DNA is TGTGCCAGCAGTTCAGCCCTAGCGGGAGGGAAAGAGCAGTACTTC. Translated, it gives CASSSALAGGKEQYF.

The chain links TRBV2 to TRBJ2-2; D possibly corresponds to TRBD1 (6 bases). From germline, CDR1 is SNHLY and CDR2 FYNNEI. The CDR3 is 13 amino acids. Trimming cost V 8 bases and J 7 bases, with 14 bases left between them. CDR3 DNA sequence: TGTGCCAGCCAGATGGGGGCAGGCGGGGAGCTGTTTTTT. Its translation is CASQMGAGGELFF.

The chain employs TRBV7-2 and TRBJ1-1, with 7 bases identical to TRBD1. V was pared by 0 bases and J by 11 bases, with 9 bases of the junction left unmatched. This CDR3 comprises 14 residues. CDR1 SGHTA and CDR2 FQGNSA come from the germline V gene. CDR3 region: CASSLAGGGLEAFF. CDR3 DNA sequence: TGTGCCAGCAGCTTAGCAGGGGGCGGGCTAGAGGCTTTCTTT.

The chain couples TRBV3-1 (or the pseudogene TRBV3-2) to TRBJ1-3; D remains unclear. The CDR3 totals 16 residues. Germline CDR1 and CDR2: LGHDT and YNNKEL (reference sequence). V was clipped by 0 bases and J by 2 bases, with 11 bases between them. In DNA, the CDR3 is TGTGCCAGCAGCCAAGAGCGGCATGTGCCTGGAAACACCATATATTTT. Translated: CASSQERHVPGNTIYF.